Listed below are T cell receptor beta chains from one sample, sequenced in a study of molecular identifiers for immune sequencing clone quantification. TCRdb ran MiXCR on the PCR reads and lists one entry per CDR3 protein. This table has roughly 93,000 distinct CDR3 sequences, approximately 23% appearing once. Sequencing input: naive CD8+ T cells from blood, with Jurkat cell RNA spiked in. The receptors shown here come from a human donor in good health. Some libraries in this study had Jurkat cell RNA spiked in. Both conserved end residues are part of each CDR3. A D gene is named only where the DNA matches it firmly. Clone size is given for some rows only: seen once, a few or many times, or a class if the clone is expanded.

TRBV7-9,TRBJ1-1,many,-,CASSYTQGTEAFF,TGTGCCAGCAGCTATACGCAGGGGACTGAAGCTTTCTTT
TRBV5-1,TRBJ2-7,-,-,CASSLGTNSYEQYF,TGCGCCAGCAGCTTGGGGACCAACTCCTACGAGCAGTACTTC
TRBV4-1,TRBJ2-2,-,-,CASSQGEATGELFF,TGCGCCAGCAGCCAAGGAGAGGCGACCGGGGAGCTGTTTTTT
TRBV5-5,TRBJ1-1,few,-,CASNPGWDYTEAFF,TGTGCCAGCAACCCGGGATGGGATTACACTGAAGCTTTCTTT
TRBV9,TRBJ2-3,-,TRBD2,CASSNKPAGESTDTRYF,TGTGCCAGCAGCAACAAACCAGCGGGAGAGTCCACAGATACGCGGTATTTT
TRBV7-9,TRBJ2-3,many,-,CASTLSGGRETDTQYF,TGTGCCAGCACCCTTAGTGGCGGACGCGAAACAGATACGCAGTATTTT
TRBV10-3,TRBJ2-7,-,-,CAVRDAGTYEQYF,TGTGCCGTAAGGGACGCCGGAACCTACGAGCAGTACTTC
TRBV6-5,TRBJ2-3,-,TRBD2,CASSYLGRQGDTDPQYF,TGTGCCAGCAGTTACCTCGGGAGGCAGGGAGACACAGATCCGCAGTATTTT
TRBV5-6,TRBJ1-5,-,-,CASSYPGENQPQHF,TGTGCCAGCAGCTACCCAGGGGAGAATCAGCCCCAGCATTTT
TRBV6-2/TRBV6-3,TRBJ2-1,-,-,CASSTVESSYNAQFF,TGTGCCAGCAGTACGGTAGAAAGCTCCTACAATGCGCAGTTCTTC
TRBV2,TRBJ2-1,-,-,CASMLVSYNEQFF,TGTGCCAGCATGCTAGTCTCCTACAATGAGCAGTTCTTC